This TCR beta chain comes out of a study of cytomegalovirus exposure and HLA in healthy donors. Produced via immunoSEQ multiplex PCR; TCRdb's table is partial and in-frame only. Found here are 250,000 to 350,000 clones, approximately 88% of them singletons; the top ten hold approximately 0.9%. Deletions cut 4 bases from V and 2 bases from J, with 6 bases between. Germline-derived CDR1 and CDR2 are SGHNT and YYREEE (reference sequence). The CDR3 has 13 residues. The source is a man aged 25-45 years in good health and CMV-seronegative. Sequenced: PBMCs. The chain combines TRBV5-4 with TRBJ2-2, with D uncertain. The CDR3 region is CASSPYNTGELFF. The CDR3 bases are TGTGCCAGCAGCCCCTACAACACCGGGGAGCTGTTTTTT.